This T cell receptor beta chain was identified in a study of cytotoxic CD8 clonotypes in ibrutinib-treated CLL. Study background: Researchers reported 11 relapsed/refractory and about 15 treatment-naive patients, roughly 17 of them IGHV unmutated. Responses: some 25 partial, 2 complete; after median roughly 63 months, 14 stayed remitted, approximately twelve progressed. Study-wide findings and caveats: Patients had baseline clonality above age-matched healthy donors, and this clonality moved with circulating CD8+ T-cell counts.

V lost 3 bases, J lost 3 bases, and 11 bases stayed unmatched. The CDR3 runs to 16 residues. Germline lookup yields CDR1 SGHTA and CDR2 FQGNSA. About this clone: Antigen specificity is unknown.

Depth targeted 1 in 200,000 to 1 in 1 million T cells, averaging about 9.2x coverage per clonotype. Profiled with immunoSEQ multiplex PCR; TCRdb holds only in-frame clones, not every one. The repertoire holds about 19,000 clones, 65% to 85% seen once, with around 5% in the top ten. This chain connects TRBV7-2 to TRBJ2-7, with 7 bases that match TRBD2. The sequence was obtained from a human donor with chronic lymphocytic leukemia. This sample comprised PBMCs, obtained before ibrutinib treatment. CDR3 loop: CASSLGGTDTYYEQYF. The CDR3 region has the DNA TGTGCCAGCAGCTTGGGGGGGACCGACACGTACTACGAGCAGTACTTC. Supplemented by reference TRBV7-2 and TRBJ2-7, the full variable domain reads GAGVSQSPSNKVTEKGKDVELRCDPISGHTALYWYRQSLGQGLEFLIYFQGNSAPDKSGLPSDRFSAERTGGSVSTLTIQRTQQEDSAVYLCASSLGGTDTYYEQYFGPGTRLTVT.